The following is a TCR beta chain sequence with its context. The antigen remains unidentified. TRB cDNA was prepared as libraries by UMI-labeled 5' RACE. TCRdb reanalyzed the 5' RACE reads and collapses them to one entry per CDR3 protein, without DNA. This table lists approximately 100,000 distinct CDR3 sequences. This sample stems from a study of CXCR3-negative and CXCR3-positive naive CD8 T cells. Whole-study results and caveats: Diversity ran similarly high across both naive subsets but far lower in memory CD8+ cells. Naive CXCR3-positive and CXCR3-negative cells shared similar TRBV-TRBJ usage, unlike memory cells. For CXCR3-positive naive cells, TRB CDR3s were more hydrophobic than those of CXCR3-negative naive cells.

The CDR3 sequence is 14 residues long. V usage is TRBV12-3 or TRBV12-4 and J usage is TRBJ2-5. Input material: naive CXCR3+ CD8+ T cells from blood. Subset indicated: CD45RO-CCR7+CD27+CD95- naive CD8+ T cells expressing CXCR3 (TNR3+). This sequence was found in a human donor in good health. Some clones in this sample may be carry-over from other donors' samples. This CDR3 is CASSLAPGLETQYF.